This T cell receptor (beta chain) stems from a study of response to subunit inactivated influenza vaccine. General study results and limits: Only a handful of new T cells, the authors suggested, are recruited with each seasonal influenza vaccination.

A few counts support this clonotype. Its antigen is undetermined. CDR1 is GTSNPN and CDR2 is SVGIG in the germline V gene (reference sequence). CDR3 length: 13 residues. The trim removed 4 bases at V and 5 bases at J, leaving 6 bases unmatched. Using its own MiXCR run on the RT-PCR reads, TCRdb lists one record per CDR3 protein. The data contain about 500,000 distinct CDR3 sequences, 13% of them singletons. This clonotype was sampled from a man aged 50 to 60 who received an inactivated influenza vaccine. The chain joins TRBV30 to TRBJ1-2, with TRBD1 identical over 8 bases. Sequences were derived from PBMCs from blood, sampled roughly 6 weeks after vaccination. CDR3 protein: CAWIGTGSYGYTF. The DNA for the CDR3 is TGTGCCTGGATTGGGACAGGCAGTTATGGCTACACCTTC.